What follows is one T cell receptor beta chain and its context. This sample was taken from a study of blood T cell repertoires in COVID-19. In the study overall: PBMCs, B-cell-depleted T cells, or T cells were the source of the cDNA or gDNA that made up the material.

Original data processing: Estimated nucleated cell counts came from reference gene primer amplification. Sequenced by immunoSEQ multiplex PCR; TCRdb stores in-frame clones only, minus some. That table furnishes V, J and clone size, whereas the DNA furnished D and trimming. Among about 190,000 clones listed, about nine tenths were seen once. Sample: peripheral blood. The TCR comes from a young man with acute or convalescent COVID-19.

In DNA form, the CDR3 reads TGTGCCAGCAGTTTAAGCCCCGGACAGGACTACGAGCAGTACTTC. This encodes CASSLSPGQDYEQYF. This sequence joins TRBV27 and TRBJ2-7; 7 bases agree with TRBD1. CDR3 length: 15 residues. Per germline, CDR1 MNHEY and CDR2 SMNVEV (reference sequence). V was clipped by 2 bases and J by 3 bases; unmatched bases: 7.